These 25 T cell receptor beta chains were sequenced from one sample in a study of shared clonotypes between healthy human individuals. Cells designated naive CD8 were CD45RO-negative and were positively selected for CCR7, with terminally differentiated effector memory CD45RA+ cells excluded. The repertoire was sequenced with immunoSEQ multiplex PCR; TCRdb's copy has only in-frame clones and lacks some. The sample shows hundreds of thousands of clones, approximately 96% of them seen only once. Source material: naive CD8+ T cells sorted from blood. The receptors originated from a woman aged 25 to 39 in good health.

V and J are TRBV27 and TRBJ2-1, with TRBD1 matching over 8 bases. Germline V CDR1 and CDR2: MNHEY, SMNVEV (reference sequence). The length of the CDR3 is 15 residues. The J segment lost 5 bases and the V segment lost 2 bases, leaving 5 bases of the junction unmatched. CDR3 bases: TGTGCCAGCAGTTTAGGGCAGGGGGCCCACAATGAGCAGTTCTTC. Translated: CASSLGQGAHNEQFF.

The genes are TRBV27 and TRBJ2-2; 7 positions agree with TRBD2. The CDR3 contains 15 residues. Per germline, CDR1 MNHEY and CDR2 SMNVEV (reference sequence). The V segment lost 8 bases and the J segment 6 bases; nucleotides outside the gene matches: 12. The CDR3 DNA is TGTGCCAGCCTAGATATAGCGGGTTCAGCCGGGGAGCTGTTTTTT. Its protein product is CASLDIAGSAGELFF.

On this clone: The same CDR3 also results from other DNA sequences found in this sample. This chain links TRBV28 with TRBJ1-1; the D is unclear. Trimming pared 6 bases from V and 1 base from J, leaving 9 bases between. The germline V gene has CDR1 MDHEN and CDR2 SYDVKM. The CDR3 is made up of 13 amino acids. CDR3 bases: TGTGCCAGCAGCCTCCCTGGGAACACTGAAGCTTTCTTT. This gives the protein CASSLPGNTEAFF.

This sequence joins TRBV7-9 and TRBJ2-5; D is possibly TRBD2 (6 bases). The CDR3 length is 13 residues. The germline CDR1 and CDR2 sequences are SEHNR and FQNEAQ (reference sequence). Trimming removed 5 bases at V and 2 bases at J, with 9 bases between. CDR3 DNA sequence: TGTGCCAGCAGCAAGACTAGACAAGAGACCCAGTACTTC. The encoded protein is CASSKTRQETQYF. The variable domain in full, with the rest retrieved from reference TRBV7-9 and TRBJ2-5, is DTGVSQNPRHKITKRGQNVTFRCDPISEHNRLYWYRQTLGQGPEFLTYFQNEAQLEKSRLLSDRFSAERPKGSFSTLEIQRTEQGDSAMYLCASSKTRQETQYFGPGTRLLVL.

This rearrangement joins TRBV6-1 to TRBJ1-5; D not certain. Germline CDR1 reads MNHNS; CDR2 reads SASEGT. Between the trimmed V and J ends, which lost 1 base and 2 bases, there was a span of 9 bases. This CDR3 contains 15 residues. CDR3 sequence reads: CASSEVPGGNQPQHF. The CDR3 DNA sequence: TGTGCCAGCAGTGAAGTACCAGGTGGCAATCAGCCCCAGCATTTT.

This chain joins TRBV6-1 and TRBJ1-5; D gene ambiguous. The CDR3 has 15 residues. V lost 4 bases and J lost 5, with 15 bases in between. Germline values: CDR1 MNHNS, CDR2 SASEGT. The CDR3 reads CASSADPSRHQPQHF. In nucleotides, the CDR3 is TGTGCCAGCAGTGCGGACCCCTCTCGCCATCAGCCCCAGCATTTT.

The chain recombines TRBV29-1 with TRBJ2-1; D uncertain. Trimming shortened V by 7 bases and J by 4 bases, and 17 bases separated the two germline ends. CDR1 and CDR2 from the germline V gene are SQVTM and ANQGSEA. The CDR3 extends over 14 amino acids. The CDR3 sequence: CSALVRLGYNEQFF. CDR3 DNA: TGCAGCGCCCTCGTCCGGCTAGGATACAATGAGCAGTTCTTC.

This clone has a single count. V gene TRBV6-6 combines with J gene TRBJ2-5, with 8 bases fitting TRBD2. The better agreement between TRBJ2-7 and the DNA end casts doubt on the J call. CDR1 is MNHNY and CDR2 is SVGAGI in the germline V gene (reference sequence). CDR3 size: 16 residues. The CDR3 loop is CASSYSAGGYSYEQYF. The CDR3 DNA reads as TGTGCCAGCAGTTACTCGGCGGGAGGATACTCCTACGAGCAGTACTTC.

This chain uses TRBV11-2 with TRBJ2-7, with 8 positions matching TRBD2. Germline lookup yields CDR1 SGHAT and CDR2 FQNNGV. Trimming cost V 5 bases and J 2 bases; bases outside gene matches: 8. CDR3 size: 15 residues. Written as DNA, the CDR3 is TGTGCCAGCAGCGCCGGGGGGGGACACCCCTACGAGCAGTACTTC. Its protein is CASSAGGGHPYEQYF.

This clone was found once. The chain employs TRBV29-1 and TRBJ2-7, with 7 nucleotides matching TRBD1. CDR3 length: 12 residues. V was pared by 3 bases and J by 2 bases, with 1 base of the junction left unmatched. The germline V gene encodes CDR1 SQVTM and CDR2 ANQGSEA. The DNA of the CDR3 is TGCAGCGTTGATACAGGGGCCTACGAGCAGTACTTC. Translation: CSVDTGAYEQYF.

This clone was counted once. The chain joins TRBV11-2 to TRBJ2-3; TRBD2 matches at 10 bases. Germline V lookup: CDR1 SGHAT, CDR2 FQNNGV. This CDR3 spans 18 amino acids. V gave up 4 bases and J gave up 1 base; unmatched junction bases: 11. As DNA, the CDR3 is TGTGCCAGCAGCTCGAGATTAGCTAGCGGGAGCGGCACAGATACGCAGTATTTT. This sequence encodes CASSSRLASGSGTDTQYF.

This sequence joins TRBV27 and TRBJ2-7, with TRBD1 as a possible D gene (6 bases). The CDR3 spans 13 residues. Trimming removed 3 bases at V and 7 bases at J, with 13 bases between. From germline, CDR1 is MNHEY and CDR2 SMNVEV (reference sequence). CDR3 sequence (DNA): TGTGCCAGCAGTTTTTCAGGGGCACGGGAGCAGTACTTC. This encodes CASSFSGAREQYF.

The chain employs TRBV30 and TRBJ1-6, with D possibly being TRBD1 (5 bases). The V gene lost 5 bases and the J gene lost 14 bases, with 22 bases spanning the gap. There are 14 residues in the CDR3. Germline lookup yields CDR1 GTSNPN and CDR2 SVGIG (reference sequence). Here the CDR3 DNA reads TGTGCCTGGTCAACCGGGACCGGCGTTTCGGCCCTCCACTTT. This codes for CAWSTGTGVSALHF.

This clone occurred once. CDR3 protein: CASSQAGDRDSYEQYF. For the CDR3, the DNA is TGCGCCAGCAGCCAAGCTGGAGACAGGGATTCCTACGAGCAGTACTTC. The gene calls are TRBV4-1 and TRBJ2-7; 7 bases agree with TRBD1. Germline V CDR1 and CDR2: MGHRA, YSYEKL. The CDR3 is 16 residues long. J gave up 1 base and V 1 base, and 7 bases lay outside the gene matches.

This sequence joins TRBV27 and TRBJ2-1; 9 positions match TRBD2. The V gene's germline CDR1 is MNHEY and CDR2 SMNVEV (reference sequence). Trimming took 6 bases from V and 6 from J; bases not matched to a gene: 12. The CDR3 runs to 16 residues. CDR3 in DNA: TGTGCCAGCAGCTTGGCGGCGGGAGGGAGGCGCAATGAGCAGTTCTTC. Encoded protein: CASSLAAGGRRNEQFF.

The chain employs TRBV18 and TRBJ2-1; D remains ambiguous. Trimming stripped 3 bases from V and 2 bases from J, with 8 bases between. The CDR3 runs 14 residues. Germline CDR1 reads KGHSH; CDR2 reads LQKENI. The CDR3 DNA sequence: TGTGCCAGCTCACCGGAGCCCCCCTACAATGAGCAGTTCTTC. Its protein is CASSPEPPYNEQFF.

With respect to this clone: Other DNA sequences in this sample translate to the same CDR3. This chain uses TRBV27 with TRBJ2-1; D unresolved. Germline V gene lookup returns CDR1 MNHEY and CDR2 SMNVEV (reference sequence). V dropped 3 bases and J dropped 6 bases, with 3 bases sitting between them. The CDR3 is 11 residues long. CDR3: CASSFGNEQFF. The CDR3 coding sequence is TGTGCCAGCAGTTTTGGCAATGAGCAGTTCTTC.

The V gene is TRBV28, the J gene TRBJ1-1, with a weak D call TRBD1 (6 bases). The germline V gene has CDR1 MDHEN and CDR2 SYDVKM. The CDR3 length is 16 residues. V lost 6 bases to trimming and J lost 0 bases, with 17 bases between them. The CDR3 coding sequence is TGTGCCAGCAGCAGAAGGGGGGGAGAAATGAACACTGAAGCTTTCTTT. This translates into CASSRRGGEMNTEAFF.

The chain has TRBV18 and TRBJ2-1; possible D gene TRBD1, 5 bases. The CDR3 contains 18 residues. With 6 bases removed from V and 4 bases from J, the gap between germline ends came to 25 bases. Germline V gives CDR1 KGHSH, CDR2 LQKENI. CDR3 protein: CASSPREDTGNLYNEQFF. The CDR3, as DNA: TGTGCCAGCTCGCCCAGAGAGGACACAGGAAACCTTTACAATGAGCAGTTCTTC.

J is TRBJ2-1 and V is TRBV4-1; D is possibly TRBD1 (5 bases). The germline CDR1 and CDR2 sequences are MGHRA and YSYEKL. The CDR3 runs to 14 residues. V lost 6 bases and J lost 3, with 12 bases in between. CDR3 residues: CASRHYDSYNEQFF. The CDR3 DNA follows: TGCGCCAGCAGACATTACGACAGCTACAATGAGCAGTTCTTC.

The rearrangement links TRBV19 to TRBJ1-4; 9 bases agree with TRBD1. The CDR3 is made up of 16 amino acids. Unmatched junction bases numbered 7, after V lost 3 bases and J lost 5 bases. The germline gives CDR1 LNHDA, CDR2 SQIVND (reference sequence). The CDR3 loop reads CASSMGDRVMNEKLFF. CDR3 sequence (DNA): TGTGCCAGTAGTATGGGGGACAGGGTAATGAATGAAAAACTGTTTTTT.

The CDR3 coding sequence is TGTGCCAGTACCCCGGGACAGGGACACCAAGAGACCCAGTACTTC. Amino acid sequence: CASTPGQGHQETQYF. The rearrangement joins TRBV19 to TRBJ2-5, with 9 bases aligning to TRBD1. CDR1 is LNHDA and CDR2 is SQIVND in the germline V gene (reference sequence). With V trimmed by 7 bases and J by 0 bases, 6 bases remained unmatched. This CDR3 is built from 15 residues.

This rearrangement joins TRBV5-8 to TRBJ2-3; D ambiguous. The CDR3 covers 11 residues. V was clipped by 3 bases and J by 5 bases, with 4 bases between them. Germline V gives CDR1 SGHTS, CDR2 YDEGEE. CDR3 in DNA: TGTGCCAGCAGCTATGGAGATACGCAGTATTTT. This gives the protein CASSYGDTQYF.

The chain employs TRBV6-5 and TRBJ2-2, with 8 bases aligning to TRBD2. The CDR3 covers 15 residues. V dropped 4 bases and J dropped 0; count of bases not matched to a gene: 1. Per germline, CDR1 MNHEY and CDR2 SVGAGI. CDR3 nucleotides: TGTGCCAGCAGTTCTAGCGGGCCGAACACCGGGGAGCTGTTTTTT. Its translation is CASSSSGPNTGELFF.

The chain links TRBV7-2 to TRBJ2-7, with 9 bases fitting TRBD2. Trimming cost V 4 bases and J 7 bases; bases outside gene matches: 2. The V gene's germline CDR1 is SGHTA and CDR2 FQGNSA. The CDR3 extends over 12 amino acids. The CDR3 protein is CASSSAGGEQYF. Written as DNA, the CDR3 is TGTGCCAGCAGCTCGGCGGGGGGGGAGCAGTACTTC.